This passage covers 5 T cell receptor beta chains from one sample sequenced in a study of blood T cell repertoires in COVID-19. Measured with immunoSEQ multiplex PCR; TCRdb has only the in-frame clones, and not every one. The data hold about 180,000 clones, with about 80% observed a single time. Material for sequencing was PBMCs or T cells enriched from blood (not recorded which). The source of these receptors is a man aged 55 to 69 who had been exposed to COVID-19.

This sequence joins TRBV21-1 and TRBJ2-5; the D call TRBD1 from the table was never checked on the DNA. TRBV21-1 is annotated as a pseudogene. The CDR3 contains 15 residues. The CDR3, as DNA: TGTGCCAGCAGCAGGGACAGACGAGACCAAGAGACCCAGTACTTC. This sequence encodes CASSRDRRDQETQYF.

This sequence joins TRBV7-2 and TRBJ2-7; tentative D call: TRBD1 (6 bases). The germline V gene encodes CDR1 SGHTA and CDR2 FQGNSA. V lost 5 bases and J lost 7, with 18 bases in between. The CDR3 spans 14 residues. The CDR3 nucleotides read TGTGCCAGCAGCGGGCACGCAGGGGCTAGGGAGCAGTACTTC. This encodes CASSGHAGAREQYF.

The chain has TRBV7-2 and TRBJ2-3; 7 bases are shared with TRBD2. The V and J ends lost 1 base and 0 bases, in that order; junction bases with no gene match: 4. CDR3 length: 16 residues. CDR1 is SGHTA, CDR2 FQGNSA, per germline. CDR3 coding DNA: TGTGCCAGCAGCTTAGAGCGGGGATCTAGCACAGATACGCAGTATTTT. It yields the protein CASSLERGSSTDTQYF.

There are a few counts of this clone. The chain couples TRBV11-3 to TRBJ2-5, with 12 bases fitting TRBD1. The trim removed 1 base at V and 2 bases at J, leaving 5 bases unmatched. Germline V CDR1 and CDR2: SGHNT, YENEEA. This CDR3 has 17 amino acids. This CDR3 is CASSLGGGQGAQETQYF. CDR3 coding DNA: TGTGCCAGCAGCTTAGGAGGGGGACAGGGGGCTCAAGAGACCCAGTACTTC.

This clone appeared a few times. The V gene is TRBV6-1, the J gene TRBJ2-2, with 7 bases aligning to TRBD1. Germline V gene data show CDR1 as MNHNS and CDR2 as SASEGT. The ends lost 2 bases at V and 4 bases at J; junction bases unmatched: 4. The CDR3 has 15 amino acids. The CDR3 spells CASSERGQRTGELFF. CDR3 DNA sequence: TGTGCCAGCAGTGAACGGGGACAGCGCACCGGGGAGCTGTTTTTT.